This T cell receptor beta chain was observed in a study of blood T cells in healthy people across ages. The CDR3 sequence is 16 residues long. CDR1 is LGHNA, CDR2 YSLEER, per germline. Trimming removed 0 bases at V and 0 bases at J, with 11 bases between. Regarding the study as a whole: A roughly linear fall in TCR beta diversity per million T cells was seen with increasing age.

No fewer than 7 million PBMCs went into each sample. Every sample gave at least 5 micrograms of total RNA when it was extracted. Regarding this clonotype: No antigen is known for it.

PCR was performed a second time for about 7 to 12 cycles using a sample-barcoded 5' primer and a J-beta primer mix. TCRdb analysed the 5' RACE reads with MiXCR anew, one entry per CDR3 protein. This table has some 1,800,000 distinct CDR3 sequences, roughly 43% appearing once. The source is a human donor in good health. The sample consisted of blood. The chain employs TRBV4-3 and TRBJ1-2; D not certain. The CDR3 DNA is TGCGCCAGCAGCCAAGATATTGGGTTTTCTAACTATGGCTACACCTTC. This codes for CASSQDIGFSNYGYTF.